A single sample gave rise to the 27 T cell receptor beta chains below, sequenced in a study of T-cell reconstitution after alpha-beta-depleted transplantation in children. Using unique molecular identifiers, the investigators prepared the TCRbeta library. From the PCR reads, TCRdb called clonotypes with MiXCR, one entry per CDR3 protein. The sample includes almost 400,000 distinct CDR3 sequences, roughly 20% of them seen just once. The sequences come from PBMCs from the stem cell graft donor, collected from the stem cell graft. These receptor sequences come from a human donor who donated a stem cell graft to a child with acute myeloid leukemia.

This clonotype was found many times. The chain links TRBV20-1 to TRBJ2-1, with 7 bases lining up with TRBD1. V lost 4 bases to trimming and J lost 1 base; unmatched junction nucleotides: 4. The CDR3 runs to 14 residues. The germline gives CDR1 DFQATT, CDR2 SNEGSKA (reference sequence). In DNA form, the CDR3 reads TGCAGTGCTAAGACAGGGAAGTCCTACAATGAGCAGTTCTTC. The encoded protein is CSAKTGKSYNEQFF.

V usage is TRBV18 and J usage is TRBJ2-1; 7 bases are shared with TRBD1. The V gene end was trimmed by 5 bases and the J gene end by 5 bases; junction bases not matched to a gene: 3. In germline, CDR1 is KGHSH, CDR2 LQKENI. The CDR3 covers 13 residues. The CDR3 bases are TGTGCCAGCTCAGAACAGGGGAACAATGAGCAGTTCTTC. It encodes CASSEQGNNEQFF.

This clonotype was counted ten times or more. This chain joins TRBV12-3 or TRBV12-4 and TRBJ1-6; no clear D. V lost 3 bases, J lost 7 bases, and 10 bases lay in between. The CDR3 runs 14 residues. Written as DNA, the CDR3 is TGTGCCAGCAGTTTCCTCCGTCTAAATTCACCCCTCCACTTT. Translated, it gives CASSFLRLNSPLHF.

Many counts were recorded for this clonotype. The chain combines TRBV6-5 with TRBJ2-7, with D maybe TRBD2 (6 bases). The CDR3 is made up of 17 amino acids. V lost 6 bases, J lost 2 bases, and 23 bases lay in between. CDR1 is MNHEY, CDR2 SVGAGI, per germline. The CDR3 reads CASSRGTAGTMTYEQYF. The CDR3 DNA is TGTGCCAGCAGCCGGGGCACCGCGGGAACCATGACCTACGAGCAGTACTTC.

This clonotype appeared many times. The chain links TRBV20-1 to TRBJ2-5, with D possibly matching TRBD1 (5 bases). The length of the CDR3 is 15 residues. The V end lost 4 bases, the J end lost 0 bases, and 15 bases lay between the germline ends. The germline CDR1 and CDR2 sequences are DFQATT and SNEGSKA (reference sequence). In DNA, the CDR3 is TGCAGTGCTAACCCGTTAGACAGAAACCAAGAGACCCAGTACTTC. Translation gives CSANPLDRNQETQYF.

This clonotype was counted at least ten times. The rearrangement joins TRBV7-2 to TRBJ1-1; D may be TRBD1 (6 bases). V dropped 1 base and J dropped 6 bases, with 12 bases sitting between them. The CDR3 runs to 14 residues. Germline CDR1 SGHTA, CDR2 FQGNSA. For the CDR3, the DNA is TGTGCCAGCAGCTTAGGTGGGAGGGGGGCTGAAGCTTTCTTT. This codes for CASSLGGRGAEAFF.

This sequence joins TRBV12-3 or TRBV12-4 and TRBJ2-7; D ambiguous. The length of the CDR3 is 14 residues. Trimming took off 3 bases at V and 2 bases at J, with 11 bases between the two ends. The CDR3 is CASSFYLGPYEQYF. CDR3 DNA sequence: TGTGCCAGCAGTTTCTATTTGGGCCCCTACGAGCAGTACTTC.

In its sample, this clonotype was seen a few times. The rearrangement links TRBV5-1 to TRBJ2-7, with TRBD1 matching 12 bases. This CDR3 comprises 16 residues. CDR1 is SGHRS, CDR2 YFSETQ, per germline. With 0 bases clipped from V and 6 bases from J, the junction kept 7 bases outside the gene matches. In nucleotides, the CDR3 is TGCGCCAGCAGCTTGGGGGGGACAGGGGGCGCAGGCGAGCAGTACTTC. Translated, it gives CASSLGGTGGAGEQYF.

This clonotype was found a few times. A read error may account for a junction end that differs from germline. The CDR3 here is CCARDRRTGGIGEQFF. CDR3 DNA: TGCTGTGCTAGAGATCGGAGGACAGGGGGTATAGGTGAGCAGTTCTTC. This chain joins TRBV20-1 and TRBJ2-1; 10 nucleotides line up with TRBD1. Germline V gene sequence: CDR1 DFQATT, CDR2 SNEGSKA (reference sequence). CDR3 length equals 16 residues.

The J gene is TRBJ2-5, the V gene TRBV5-1; TRBD1 agrees at 9 bases. CDR1 and CDR2 (germline): SGHRS, YFSETQ. This CDR3 comprises 16 residues. The V segment lost 1 base and the J segment 2 bases; nucleotides outside the gene matches: 6. The CDR3 sequence: CASSLSRTGAQETQYF. The CDR3 nucleotides read TGCGCCAGCAGCTTGTCCAGGACAGGGGCGCAAGAGACCCAGTACTTC. Complete variable domain (other parts from reference TRBV5-1 and TRBJ2-5): KAGVTQTPRYLIKTRGQQVTLSCSPISGHRSVSWYQQTPGQGLQFLFEYFSETQRNKGNFPGRFSGRQFSNSRSEMNVSTLELGDSALYLCASSLSRTGAQETQYFGPGTRLLVL.

V and J are TRBV6-2 or TRBV6-3 and TRBJ1-1; 11 bases agree with TRBD1. Germline CDR1 MNHEY, CDR2 SVGEGT. V was pared by 4 bases and J by 4 bases, with 8 bases of the junction left unmatched. The CDR3 runs 16 residues. Written as DNA, the CDR3 is TGTGCCAGCAGTTGGCGGACCGGGACAGGGGGCACTGAAGCTTTCTTT. This gives the protein CASSWRTGTGGTEAFF.

The rearrangement uses TRBV28 and TRBJ2-3; D gene ambiguous. The CDR3 is made up of 12 amino acids. Germline loops: CDR1 MDHEN, CDR2 SYDVKM. V was pared by 6 bases and J by 6 bases, with 10 bases between. The CDR3 nucleotides are TGTGCCAGCAGGCAGATTTCGGATACGCAGTATTTT. It yields the protein CASRQISDTQYF.

This clonotype was seen more than once but under ten times. The rearrangement uses TRBV20-1 and TRBJ2-3; D uncertain. Germline V gives CDR1 DFQATT, CDR2 SNEGSKA (reference sequence). The V and J ends lost 3 bases and 6 bases respectively, with 10 bases between them. The CDR3 is made up of 12 amino acids. Here the CDR3 reads CSASWRGDTQYF. In nucleotides, the CDR3 is TGCAGTGCTAGTTGGCGTGGGGATACGCAGTATTTT.

The chain links TRBV5-1 to TRBJ2-5; D remains unclear. This CDR3 is 13 amino acids long. Germline-derived CDR1 and CDR2 are SGHRS and YFSETQ. Trimming pared 4 bases from V and 0 bases from J, leaving 7 bases between. For the CDR3, the DNA is TGCGCCAGCAGCCGTAGGCACCAAGAGACCCAGTACTTC. Translated: CASSRRHQETQYF.

About this clonotype: A much larger clone differs from this one at a single base, so this may be a read error. V gene TRBV11-2 combines with J gene TRBJ1-1; no clear D. Germline CDR1 reads SGHAT; CDR2 reads FQNNGV. The CDR3 consists of 14 residues. The V end was cut by 8 bases, the J end by 6 bases, with 19 bases between. The CDR3: CASCLGYGEAEAFF. The CDR3 DNA follows: TGTGCCAGCTGTTTAGGTTACGGCGAAGCTGAAGCTTTCTTT.

This chain connects TRBV4-1 to TRBJ2-7; 9 nucleotides match TRBD2. This CDR3 region has 13 residues. CDR1 is MGHRA, CDR2 YSYEKL, per germline. V dropped 3 bases and J dropped 4; count of bases not matched to a gene: 1. CDR3 protein: CASSHLAGYEQYF. CDR3 DNA: TGCGCCAGCAGCCATCTAGCGGGGTACGAGCAGTACTTC.

The rearrangement joins TRBV4-1 to TRBJ2-1; D gene uncertain. From germline, CDR1 is MGHRA and CDR2 YSYEKL. The CDR3 runs 11 residues. The germline V and J ends were trimmed by 3 bases and 13 bases, with 10 bases remaining between them. This chain's CDR3 is CASSHLGFQFF. CDR3 in DNA: TGCGCCAGCAGCCACCTAGGGTTCCAGTTCTTC.

This chain connects TRBV27 to TRBJ2-3, with D possibly matching TRBD2 (6 bases). This CDR3 comprises 16 residues. The germline CDR1 and CDR2 sequences are MNHEY and SMNVEV (reference sequence). Trimming took 5 bases from V and 1 from J, leaving 16 bases between them. The CDR3 bases are TGTGCCAGCAGTACTCGGGAGCCTCCCGGCACAGATACGCAGTATTTT. Encoded protein: CASSTREPPGTDTQYF.

This clonotype appeared a few times. The chain couples TRBV12-3 or TRBV12-4 to TRBJ2-1; 13 nucleotides line up with TRBD2. The CDR3 has 17 amino acids. The V segment lost 2 bases and the J segment 13 bases; nucleotides outside the gene matches: 14. The CDR3 DNA reads TGTGCCAGCAGTTTAATCGGTACTAGCGGGAGGGCCATGTCCCAGTTCTTC. Encoded protein: CASSLIGTSGRAMSQFF.

This CDR3 reads CASSSGRSITNTEAFF. Written as DNA, the CDR3 is TGTGCCAGCAGTTCGGGACGGAGCATAACGAACACTGAAGCTTTCTTT. The V gene is TRBV6-2 or TRBV6-3, the J gene TRBJ1-1, with a possible D match to TRBD1 (5 bases). Germline CDR1 is MNHEY and CDR2 is SVGEGT. The CDR3 runs to 16 residues. V was shortened by 4 bases and J by 1 base, with 16 bases between the two germline ends.

This clonotype occurred a few times. The rearrangement joins TRBV4-1 to TRBJ2-7, with 11 bases that match TRBD2. Germline trimming cut 0 bases from V and 0 bases from J; bases unmatched to any gene: 4. Germline V CDR1 and CDR2: MGHRA, YSYEKL. The CDR3 length is 17 residues. The CDR3: CASSQDPLAGDSYEQYF. DNA for the CDR3: TGCGCCAGCAGCCAAGACCCACTAGCGGGGGACTCCTACGAGCAGTACTTC.

The gene calls are TRBV2 and TRBJ2-7; the D gene is possibly TRBD2 (5 bases). The CDR3 runs to 13 residues. Germline V lookup: CDR1 SNHLY, CDR2 FYNNEI. V lost 8 bases and J lost 0, with 11 bases in between. The CDR3 region has the DNA TGTGCCAGCTCGGAGGTTAGCTCCTACGAGCAGTACTTC. Encoded protein: CASSEVSSYEQYF.

In its sample, this clonotype was seen many times. The rearrangement joins TRBV12-3 or TRBV12-4 to TRBJ1-6; the D gene is possibly TRBD1 (5 bases). This CDR3 is 13 amino acids long. Trimming took 5 bases from V and 7 from J, leaving 9 bases between them. CDR3 region: CASSAQGNSPLHF. CDR3 in DNA: TGTGCCAGCAGTGCGCAGGGAAATTCACCCCTCCACTTT.

The rearrangement links TRBV28 to TRBJ2-3; TRBD2 matches at 14 bases. The V gene end was trimmed by 0 bases and the J gene end by 6 bases; junction bases not matched to a gene: 8. CDR1 and CDR2 from the germline V gene are MDHEN and SYDVKM. The CDR3 runs 18 residues. Here the CDR3 reads CASSLWGGTSGSSDTQYF. In DNA form, the CDR3 reads TGTGCCAGCAGTTTATGGGGCGGGACTAGCGGGAGTTCGGATACGCAGTATTTT.

This clonotype has just a few counts. The chain couples TRBV27 to TRBJ1-6, with D perhaps TRBD1 (5 bases). This CDR3 contains 12 residues. V lost 7 bases and J lost 10, with 11 bases in between. Germline CDR1 is MNHEY and CDR2 is SMNVEV (reference sequence). As DNA, the CDR3 is TGTGCCAGCAAAGGGGTTGGGTCACCCCTCCACTTT. It yields the protein CASKGVGSPLHF.

The chain employs TRBV12-3 or TRBV12-4 and TRBJ1-5; 7 bases map to TRBD1. J gave up 4 bases and V 6 bases, and 6 bases lay outside the gene matches. The CDR3 extends over 14 amino acids. This CDR3 reads CASRDGQANQPQHF. In nucleotides, the CDR3 is TGTGCCAGCAGAGATGGACAGGCGAATCAGCCCCAGCATTTT.

There are many counts of this clonotype. V is TRBV7-9 and J is TRBJ1-1, with a weak D call TRBD1 (6 bases). Trimming left V 5 bases short and J 7 bases short, with 17 bases between. This CDR3 region has 14 residues. The germline CDR1 and CDR2 sequences are SEHNR and FQNEAQ (reference sequence). The CDR3 DNA follows: TGTGCCAGCAGCAACAAAGACAGGACCTATGAAGCTTTCTTT. Translated: CASSNKDRTYEAFF.